The 25 T cell receptor beta chains below were found in one sample sequenced in a study of early T cells in non-severe SARS-CoV-2 infection. TCRdb independently ran MiXCR on the 5' RACE reads; one entry per CDR3 protein. This repertoire shows roughly 99,000 distinct CDR3 sequences, 11% found once; its top ten account for about 8%. The material sequenced was whole blood. Receptors were obtained from an adult who was a healthcare worker with PCR-confirmed SARS-CoV-2 infection or an uninfected control (not recorded which).

This clonotype occurred many times. The V and J genes are TRBV20-1 and TRBJ1-1; tentative D call: TRBD1 (5 bases). Trimming took 0 bases from V and 3 from J, leaving 5 bases between them. CDR1 and CDR2 from the germline V gene are DFQATT and SNEGSKA (reference sequence). The CDR3 is 12 amino acids. The CDR3 reads CSAREGHTEAFF. Here the CDR3 DNA reads TGCAGTGCTAGAGAGGGGCACACTGAAGCTTTCTTT.

There are many counts of this clonotype. The rearrangement joins TRBV20-1 to TRBJ2-4, with D hard to call. Deletions cut 3 bases from V and 8 bases from J, with 8 bases between. This CDR3 has 11 amino acids. Germline-derived CDR1 and CDR2 are DFQATT and SNEGSKA (reference sequence). CDR3 region: CSASFRDIQYF. DNA for the CDR3: TGCAGTGCTAGCTTCCGAGACATTCAGTACTTC.

This clonotype has a handful of counts. The chain joins TRBV7-9 to TRBJ2-1, with 10 bases fitting TRBD1. This CDR3 spans 15 amino acids. The V gene end was trimmed by 1 base and the J gene end by 9 bases; junction bases not matched to a gene: 6. Germline V CDR1 and CDR2: SEHNR, FQNEAQ (reference sequence). DNA for the CDR3: TGTGCCAGCAGCTTAGACCGACAGGGGGCCCCTGAGCAGTTCTTC. Its protein product is CASSLDRQGAPEQFF. Full variable domain (rest looked up from reference TRBV7-9 and TRBJ2-1): DTGVSQNPRHKITKRGQNVTFRCDPISEHNRLYWYRQTLGQGPEFLTYFQNEAQLEKSRLLSDRFSAERPKGSFSTLEIQRTEQGDSAMYLCASSLDRQGAPEQFFGPGTRLTVL.

This clonotype was picked up many times. The CDR3 here is CASSPFDRRGEQFF. Written as DNA, the CDR3 is TGTGCCAGCAGCCCGTTTGACCGCAGGGGTGAGCAGTTCTTC. This chain uses TRBV7-3 with TRBJ2-1; a possible D gene is TRBD1 (6 bases). Germline V gives CDR1 SGHTA, CDR2 FQGTGA. V lost 5 bases and J lost 9, with 17 bases in between. The CDR3 has 14 amino acids. Full variable domain (rest looked up from reference TRBV7-3 and TRBJ2-1): GAGVSQTPSNKVTEKGKYVELRCDPISGHTALYWYRQSLGQGPEFLIYFQGTGAADDSGLPNDRFFAVRPEGSVSTLKIQRTERGDSAVYLCASSPFDRRGEQFFGPGTRLTVL.

This clonotype was counted ten times or more. The rearrangement links TRBV7-6 to TRBJ2-7; a weak D match, TRBD2 (6 bases). Trimming took 5 bases from V and 2 from J, leaving 22 bases between them. The CDR3 contains 17 residues. Germline CDR1 SGHVS, CDR2 FNYEAQ. The CDR3 loop reads CASSPYPLGGKAYEQYF. As DNA, the CDR3 is TGTGCCAGCAGCCCGTATCCCCTCGGGGGAAAAGCCTACGAGCAGTACTTC.

This clonotype came up once. The V gene is TRBV29-1, the J gene TRBJ1-1; D uncertain. Trimming left V 6 bases short and J 4 bases short, with 15 bases between. The CDR3 has 13 residues. CDR1 SQVTM and CDR2 ANQGSEA come from the germline V gene. The CDR3 DNA is TGCAGCGTAGGAGCACAGTTCACCACTGAAGCTTTCTTT. Protein sequence: CSVGAQFTTEAFF.

This clonotype was seen many times. The CDR3 reads CASSEARGYGQPQHF. CDR3 nucleotide sequence: TGTGCCAGCAGTGAAGCCAGGGGGTATGGTCAGCCCCAGCATTTT. The J gene is TRBJ1-5, the V gene TRBV6-1; 7 bases match TRBD1. CDR1 is MNHNS, CDR2 SASEGT, per germline. J lost 6 bases, V lost 0 bases, and 5 bases had no gene match. The CDR3 totals 15 residues.

This clonotype was observed many times. The chain links TRBV18 to TRBJ2-7; 9 bases agree with TRBD2. From germline, CDR1 is KGHSH and CDR2 LQKENI. V dropped 2 bases and J dropped 9; count of bases not matched to a gene: 20. CDR3 length: 18 residues. As DNA, the CDR3 is TGTGCCAGCTCACCAACGAGCGATGATTTAGCGGGAGCTTCTGGGCAGTACTTC. Encoded protein: CASSPTSDDLAGASGQYF.

This chain uses TRBV6-5 with TRBJ1-6; D is unclear. CDR1 and CDR2 (germline): MNHEY, SVGAGI. The CDR3 is 15 residues long. Trimming left V 3 bases short and J 7 bases short, with 13 bases between. In DNA form, the CDR3 reads TGTGCCAGCAGTTATGCCGGGAGTTCAAATTCACCCCTCCACTTT. Its protein product is CASSYAGSSNSPLHF.

The chain employs TRBV9 and TRBJ1-1; a weak D match, TRBD1 (5 bases). Germline V gene sequence: CDR1 SGDLS, CDR2 YYNGEE. The CDR3 loop spans 15 amino acids. V lost 0 bases and J 3 bases, leaving 12 bases between the germline ends. The CDR3 spells CASSVAATGYTEAFF. The CDR3 DNA reads as TGTGCCAGCAGCGTAGCAGCCACAGGCTACACTGAAGCTTTCTTT. The complete variable domain, with remaining parts taken from reference TRBV9 and TRBJ1-1, reads DSGVTQTPKHLITATGQRVTLRCSPRSGDLSVYWYQQSLDQGLQFLIQYYNGEERAKGNILERFSAQQFPDLHSELNLSSLELGDSALYFCASSVAATGYTEAFFGQGTRLTVV.

This clonotype was seen repeatedly, ten times or more. The genes are TRBV5-1 and TRBJ2-1, with a tentative D call TRBD2 (5 bases). V lost 2 bases and J lost 9, with 12 bases in between. Germline-derived CDR1 and CDR2 are SGHRS and YFSETQ. The length of the CDR3 is 13 residues. CDR3 bases: TGCGCCAGCAGCTTAAAAGAGAGGGTTGAGCAGTTCTTC. Amino acids: CASSLKERVEQFF.

V and J are TRBV29-1 and TRBJ2-7, with TRBD2 identical over 7 bases. This CDR3 has 14 residues. J lost 0 bases, V lost 6 bases, and 8 bases had no gene match. Germline CDR1 SQVTM, CDR2 ANQGSEA. CDR3 nucleotide sequence: TGCAGCGTGGGAGGGACGGAATACTCCTACGAGCAGTACTTC. Its translation is CSVGGTEYSYEQYF.

V gene TRBV7-8 combines with J gene TRBJ2-7, with a weak D call TRBD2 (5 bases). V lost 0 bases, J lost 2 bases, and 8 bases lay in between. CDR1 and CDR2 from the germline V gene are SGHVS and FQNEAQ. The CDR3 length is 14 residues. CDR3 sequence (DNA): TGTGCCAGCAGCTTAGCGGAGGTCGCCTACGAGCAGTACTTC. It translates to CASSLAEVAYEQYF.

In its sample, this clonotype was seen many times. The chain recombines TRBV16 with TRBJ2-2; 7 nucleotides align to TRBD1. The CDR3 is made up of 15 amino acids. Germline-derived CDR1 and CDR2 are KGHSY and FQNENV. V gave up 7 bases and J gave up 3 bases; unmatched junction bases: 8. CDR3 in amino acids: CASTANRGYTGELFF. CDR3 DNA sequence: TGTGCCAGCACCGCAAACAGGGGTTACACCGGGGAGCTGTTTTTT.

V usage is TRBV7-8 and J usage is TRBJ2-7; 8 nucleotides match TRBD1. CDR1 is SGHVS, CDR2 FQNEAQ, per germline. Germline trimming cut 3 bases from V and 1 base from J; bases unmatched to any gene: 2. There are 14 residues in the CDR3. CDR3 loop: CASSFRDRSYEQYF. In DNA form, the CDR3 reads TGTGCCAGCAGCTTCAGGGACAGGTCCTACGAGCAGTACTTC.

This clonotype was found many times. The rearrangement uses TRBV7-6 and TRBJ2-7; D may match TRBD1 or TRBD2 (6 bases each). The CDR3 is 17 residues long. CDR1 and CDR2 from the germline V gene are SGHVS and FNYEAQ. The germline V and J ends were trimmed by 3 bases and 0 bases, with 18 bases remaining between them. CDR3 bases: TGTGCCAGCAGCTTGACGGGGGCGGCCTCCCCCTCCTACGAGCAGTACTTC. It codes for CASSLTGAASPSYEQYF.

The gene calls are TRBV6-1 and TRBJ2-2; 8 nucleotides line up with TRBD2. The V gene end was trimmed by 8 bases and the J gene end by 0 bases; junction bases not matched to a gene: 5. The CDR3 spans 15 residues. Germline V gene data show CDR1 as MNHNS and CDR2 as SASEGT. The CDR3 region is CASGGRHSNTGELFF. DNA for the CDR3: TGTGCCAGCGGCGGGAGGCACTCGAACACCGGGGAGCTGTTTTTT.

This clonotype was detected only a few times. The V and J genes are TRBV11-2 and TRBJ2-7; D is possibly TRBD2 (6 bases). The CDR3 runs to 15 residues. V gave up 0 bases and J gave up 2 bases, with 11 bases separating them. Germline assignment: CDR1 SGHAT and CDR2 FQNNGV. CDR3 sequence (DNA): TGTGCCAGCAGCTTAGACGGGGGACCGACCTACGAGCAGTACTTC. Translated: CASSLDGGPTYEQYF.

This clonotype was detected a few times. This chain connects TRBV9 to TRBJ2-1; D call uncertain. This CDR3 contains 14 residues. Trimming shortened V by 4 bases and J by 6 bases, and 14 bases separated the two germline ends. CDR1 is SGDLS, CDR2 YYNGEE, per germline. CDR3 DNA sequence: TGTGCCAGCAGCCCGTCGGCCCACGGCAATGAGCAGTTCTTC. It yields the protein CASSPSAHGNEQFF. Using reference TRBV9 and TRBJ2-1 for the parts outside the CDR3, the full variable domain is DSGVTQTPKHLITATGQRVTLRCSPRSGDLSVYWYQQSLDQGLQFLIQYYNGEERAKGNILERFSAQQFPDLHSELNLSSLELGDSALYFCASSPSAHGNEQFFGPGTRLTVL.

In its sample, this clonotype was seen many times. The chain employs TRBV12-3 or TRBV12-4 and TRBJ2-2; 9 nucleotides agree with TRBD2. The CDR3 runs to 18 residues. V gave up 0 bases and J gave up 1 base; unmatched junction bases: 6. In DNA, the CDR3 is TGTGCCAGCAGTTTAGCCCTTAGCGGGAGCGTGAACACCGGGGAGCTGTTTTTT. Its translation is CASSLALSGSVNTGELFF.

This clonotype was observed many times. The chain links TRBV5-4 to TRBJ2-5; perhaps TRBD2 as D (5 bases). V was trimmed by 4 bases and J by 3 bases, leaving 13 bases between them. The CDR3 runs to 14 residues. Germline V CDR1 and CDR2: SGHNT, YYREEE (reference sequence). The CDR3 DNA sequence: TGTGCCAGCAGCCGGGATGGTAGCAAAGAGACCCAGTACTTC. Translation: CASSRDGSKETQYF.

At least ten counts were recorded for this clonotype. V is TRBV28 and J is TRBJ2-1; 7 positions match TRBD2. The CDR3 spans 17 residues. After removal of 5 bases from V and 0 bases from J, the junction contained 10 bases not matched to a gene. Germline V gene lookup returns CDR1 MDHEN and CDR2 SYDVKM. This chain's CDR3 is CASSRLAAPSSYNEQFF. The CDR3 DNA sequence: TGTGCCAGCAGTAGGCTAGCGGCGCCGAGCTCCTACAATGAGCAGTTCTTC.

The V gene is TRBV7-9, the J gene TRBJ1-1; D might be TRBD1 (6 bases). Trimming removed 3 bases from V and 0 bases from J, with 8 bases in between. The germline V gene has CDR1 SEHNR and CDR2 FQNEAQ (reference sequence). The CDR3 spans 14 residues. DNA for the CDR3: TGTGCCAGCAGCTTGGGGGCCATGAACACTGAAGCTTTCTTT. Its protein product is CASSLGAMNTEAFF.

The chain links TRBV6-2 or TRBV6-3 to TRBJ2-3; no reliable D call. The V gene lost 6 bases and the J gene lost 6 bases, with 7 bases spanning the gap. The CDR3 has 11 residues. Germline lookup yields CDR1 MNHEY and CDR2 SVGEGT. The CDR3 coding sequence is TGTGCCAGCAGAAACGGGGATACGCAGTATTTT. Protein sequence: CASRNGDTQYF.

This clonotype came up a few times. The chain couples TRBV6-1 to TRBJ2-7; 8 nucleotides match TRBD1. After removal of 4 bases from V and 2 bases from J, the junction contained 4 bases not matched to a gene. The germline V gene has CDR1 MNHNS and CDR2 SASEGT. The CDR3 sequence is 14 residues long. The CDR3 spells CASSGNRGAYEQYF. As DNA, the CDR3 is TGTGCCAGCAGTGGGAACAGGGGGGCCTACGAGCAGTACTTC.